What follows are 22 T cell receptor beta chains derived from one specimen sequenced in a study of CD8+ T cells in alopecia areata. The sequencing template was cDNA reverse transcribed from extracted RNA. Assay: immunoSEQ multiplex PCR; the TCRdb copy retains only in-frame clones and omits some. The repertoire holds roughly 32,000 clones, with less than 65% as singletons. The material sequenced was NKG2D-high CD8+ T cells sorted from blood. These receptors were obtained from a human donor with alopecia areata.

The V gene is TRBV4-1, the J gene TRBJ2-5; TRBD2 aligns across 7 bases. The CDR3 extends over 16 amino acids. Trimming removed 0 bases from V and 5 bases from J; junction bases left unmatched: 9. Per the germline V gene, CDR1 is MGHRA and CDR2 is YSYEKL. CDR3 nucleotides: TGCGCCAGCAGCCAAGATCAGACGGGGGGACTTGAGACCCAGTACTTC. Its translation is CASSQDQTGGLETQYF.

This clone came up once. The chain carries TRBV5-1 and TRBJ2-7, with 9 bases aligning to TRBD2. This CDR3 comprises 16 residues. Trimming cost V 4 bases and J 2 bases; bases outside gene matches: 10. Germline loops: CDR1 SGHRS, CDR2 YFSETQ. The chain's CDR3 is CASSPYLASGAYEQYF. In DNA, the CDR3 is TGCGCCAGCAGCCCATATCTCGCTAGCGGGGCCTACGAGCAGTACTTC. Based on the CDR3 plus reference TRBV5-1 and TRBJ2-7, the full variable domain is KAGVTQTPRYLIKTRGQQVTLSCSPISGHRSVSWYQQTPGQGLQFLFEYFSETQRNKGNFPGRFSGRQFSNSRSEMNVSTLELGDSALYLCASSPYLASGAYEQYFGPGTRLTVT.

This clone was detected a few times. The chain is built from TRBV28 and TRBJ2-7; D possibly corresponds to TRBD2 (5 bases). The CDR3 is made up of 15 amino acids. V lost 5 bases and J lost 0, with 14 bases in between. Germline lookup yields CDR1 MDHEN and CDR2 SYDVKM. CDR3: CASSTWGAASYEQYF. As DNA, the CDR3 is TGTGCCAGCAGTACGTGGGGAGCTGCCTCCTACGAGCAGTACTTC.

The rearrangement uses TRBV27 and TRBJ2-1, with a weak D call TRBD1 (6 bases). This CDR3 has 14 residues. Per germline, CDR1 MNHEY and CDR2 SMNVEV (reference sequence). V lost 10 bases and J 3 bases, leaving 16 bases between the germline ends. The CDR3 nucleotides read TGTGCCACCAGCAGGGGCACCAACTACAATGAGCAGTTCTTC. This encodes CATSRGTNYNEQFF.

The chain joins TRBV7-9 to TRBJ1-1; D unclear. This CDR3 region has 15 residues. V was pared by 7 bases and J by 5 bases, with 20 bases between. Germline loops: CDR1 SEHNR, CDR2 FQNEAQ (reference sequence). CDR3 bases: TGTGCCAGCACCCCCGCCTGGACTTCGAGGACTGAAGCTTTCTTT. Amino acids: CASTPAWTSRTEAFF.

This sequence joins TRBV30 and TRBJ1-1, with D tentatively TRBD1 (6 bases). This CDR3 is built from 14 residues. Deletions cut 3 bases from V and 1 base from J, with 12 bases between. Germline CDR1 is GTSNPN and CDR2 is SVGIG (reference sequence). This CDR3 is CAWSSLQGNTEAFF. In DNA form, the CDR3 reads TGTGCCTGGAGCTCTTTACAGGGGAACACTGAAGCTTTCTTT.

This rearrangement joins TRBV29-1 to TRBJ2-7; D tentatively reads TRBD1 or TRBD2 (5 bases each). CDR1 is SQVTM and CDR2 is ANQGSEA in the germline V gene. V was clipped by 6 bases and J by 2 bases, with 11 bases between them. This CDR3 is 12 amino acids long. CDR3: CSVRGPTYEQYF. The CDR3 DNA reads TGCAGCGTACGGGGACCTACCTACGAGCAGTACTTC.

The genes are TRBV2 and TRBJ2-7, with TRBD1 matching over 9 bases. CDR3 length equals 14 residues. Germline V gene sequence: CDR1 SNHLY, CDR2 FYNNEI. The trim removed 8 bases at V and 4 bases at J, leaving 9 bases unmatched. The DNA for the CDR3 is TGTGCCAGCCTACAGCCGGGACAGGGATACGAGCAGTACTTC. Residues: CASLQPGQGYEQYF.

V and J are TRBV7-9 and TRBJ2-5; 14 bases match TRBD2. Per germline, CDR1 SEHNR and CDR2 FQNEAQ (reference sequence). Germline trimming cut 5 bases from V and 5 bases from J; bases unmatched to any gene: 7. This CDR3 has 16 residues. CDR3 nucleotides: TGTGCCAGCAGCCGGACTAGCGGGAGGTGGGCCGAGACCCAGTACTTC. It codes for CASSRTSGRWAETQYF.

This clone was counted only a few times. This chain links TRBV4-2 with TRBJ1-1; D possibly corresponds to TRBD1 (5 bases). The length of the CDR3 is 14 residues. Germline V gene lookup returns CDR1 LGHNA and CDR2 YNFKEQ. Trimming left V 1 base short and J 1 base short, with 7 bases between. For the CDR3, the DNA is TGTGCCAGCAGCCAAGGACAGTGGAACACTGAAGCTTTCTTT. This codes for CASSQGQWNTEAFF.

This clone was counted once. The V call is TRBV28, the J call TRBJ1-1, with D unclear. This CDR3 region has 14 residues. Trimming took off 6 bases at V and 10 bases at J, with 21 bases between the two ends. Germline CDR1 and CDR2: MDHEN and SYDVKM. The CDR3 region has the DNA TGTGCCAGCAGCCTAACGAACCACAGAGAGGGAGCTTTCTTT. Translating gives CASSLTNHREGAFF.

This clone came up a few times. The chain carries TRBV7-9 and TRBJ2-7; no clear D gene. From germline, CDR1 is SEHNR and CDR2 FQNEAQ (reference sequence). CDR3 length: 15 residues. Trimming left V 1 base short and J 0 bases short, with 10 bases between. The CDR3 DNA sequence: TGTGCCAGCAGCTTAGTTTTGCAGTCCTCCTACGAGCAGTACTTC. Its translation is CASSLVLQSSYEQYF.

This clone showed up just a few times. The CDR3 loop is CASTQVNEQFF. The CDR3 DNA reads TGCGCCAGCACCCAAGTCAATGAGCAGTTCTTC. The V gene is TRBV5-1, the J gene TRBJ2-1; D gene uncertain. CDR1 is SGHRS and CDR2 is YFSETQ in the germline V gene. V lost 6 bases and J 6 bases, leaving 7 bases between the germline ends. The CDR3 runs 11 residues.

This clone turned up a few times. The chain combines TRBV25-1 with TRBJ2-5; D uncertain. The V end lost 3 bases, the J end lost 4 bases, and 21 bases lay between the germline ends. CDR1 is MGHDK and CDR2 is SYGVNS in the germline V gene. The CDR3 totals 17 residues. CDR3 nucleotides: TGTGCCAGCAGTGATTGGGTTTTTTGGCCGACCGGAGAGACCCAGTACTTC. Its protein product is CASSDWVFWPTGETQYF. The full variable domain, its missing parts supplied by reference TRBV25-1 and TRBJ2-5, is EADIYQTPRYLVIGTGKKITLECSQTMGHDKMYWYQQDPGMELHLIHYSYGVNSTEKGDLSSESTVSRIRTEHFPLTLESARPSHTSQYLCASSDWVFWPTGETQYFGPGTRLLVL.

V gene TRBV27 combines with J gene TRBJ2-7, with 7 bases matching TRBD1. J gave up 0 bases and V 10 bases, and 6 bases lay outside the gene matches. CDR1 is MNHEY, CDR2 SMNVEV, per germline (reference sequence). CDR3 length: 13 residues. CDR3 loop: CATEDRSSYEQYF. The CDR3, as DNA: TGTGCCACAGAGGACAGGTCCTCCTACGAGCAGTACTTC.

As concerns this clone: At one of its ends the junction is not consistent with the germline gene, which may arise from a read error. The chain is built from TRBV7-9 and TRBJ2-4; D is perhaps TRBD2 (5 bases). This CDR3 contains 12 residues. CDR1 is SEHNR and CDR2 is FQNEAQ in the germline V gene (reference sequence). The CDR3 protein is CASSLLENIQHF. In nucleotides, the CDR3 is TGTGCCAGCAGCCTACTAGAAAACATTCAGCACTTC.

This rearrangement joins TRBV7-2 to TRBJ2-3; tentative D call: TRBD2 (5 bases). V gave up 1 base and J gave up 2 bases, with 10 bases separating them. The CDR3 contains 15 residues. CDR1 is SGHTA and CDR2 is FQGNSA in the germline V gene. The CDR3 region is CASSLGGSDTDTQYF. CDR3 nucleotide sequence: TGTGCCAGCAGCTTAGGAGGGTCCGACACAGATACGCAGTATTTT.

This clone is termed medium-sized (0.01 to 0.1%). This sequence joins TRBV28 and TRBJ2-1, with 8 bases identical to TRBD2. This CDR3 comprises 18 residues. The V segment lost 3 bases and the J segment 7 bases; nucleotides outside the gene matches: 17. Per germline, CDR1 MDHEN and CDR2 SYDVKM. CDR3 in amino acids: CASSFSRGFSGIFNEQFF. CDR3 DNA: TGTGCCAGCAGTTTTTCACGAGGCTTTAGCGGGATTTTTAATGAGCAGTTCTTC.

This sequence joins TRBV11-2 and TRBJ2-1; perhaps TRBD1 as D (5 bases). The V end was cut by 4 bases, the J end by 8 bases, with 18 bases between. The CDR3 extends over 15 amino acids. From germline, CDR1 is SGHAT and CDR2 FQNNGV. The CDR3 spells CASSWGQSWVDEQFF. As DNA, the CDR3 is TGTGCCAGCAGCTGGGGCCAAAGTTGGGTCGATGAGCAGTTCTTC.

This clone is deemed medium-sized. The gene calls are TRBV7-8 and TRBJ2-1; TRBD2 aligns across 11 bases. Germline CDR1 SGHVS, CDR2 FQNEAQ. The CDR3 contains 16 residues. Germline trimming cut 5 bases from V and 4 bases from J; bases unmatched to any gene: 7. The chain's CDR3 is CASSPWGLAEYNEQFF. The CDR3 DNA reads TGTGCCAGCAGCCCCTGGGGACTAGCGGAGTACAATGAGCAGTTCTTC.

The DNA for the CDR3 is TGTGCCAGCAGCTTAGTTAGCGGATCAAACACCGGGGAGCTGTTTTTT. Translation: CASSLVSGSNTGELFF. V gene TRBV7-9 combines with J gene TRBJ2-2, with a weak D call TRBD2 (6 bases). V was cut by 1 base and J by 2 bases, with 11 bases left in between. Germline-derived CDR1 and CDR2 are SEHNR and FQNEAQ (reference sequence). The CDR3 length is 16 residues.

The CDR3 reads CSVRPVGGLTDTQYF. Written as DNA, the CDR3 is TGCAGCGTCCGACCTGTTGGGGGGTTAACAGATACGCAGTATTTT. The chain joins TRBV29-1 to TRBJ2-3, with D maybe TRBD2 (6 bases). CDR3 length: 15 residues. Looked up from germline, CDR1 is SQVTM and CDR2 is ANQGSEA. V lost 6 bases, J lost 3 bases, and 19 bases lay in between.